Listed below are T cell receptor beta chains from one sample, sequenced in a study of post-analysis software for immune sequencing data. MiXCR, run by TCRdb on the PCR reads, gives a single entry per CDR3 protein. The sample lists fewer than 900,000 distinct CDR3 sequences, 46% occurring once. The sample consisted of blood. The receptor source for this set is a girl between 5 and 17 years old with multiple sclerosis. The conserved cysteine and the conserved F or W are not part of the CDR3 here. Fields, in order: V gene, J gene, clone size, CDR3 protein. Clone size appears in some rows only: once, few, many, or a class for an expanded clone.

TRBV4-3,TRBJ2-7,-,ASSHGQGYEQY
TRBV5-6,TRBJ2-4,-,ASSLRGAVALAKNIQY
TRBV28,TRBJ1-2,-,ASSLARGQGDYGYT
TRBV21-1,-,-,ASRERPYEQY
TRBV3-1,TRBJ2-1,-,ASSRANPSYNEQF
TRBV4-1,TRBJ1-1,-,ASSHGVRDTEAF
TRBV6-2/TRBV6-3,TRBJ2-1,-,ASSLFLEQF
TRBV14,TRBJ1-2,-,ASSQFPGRGYT
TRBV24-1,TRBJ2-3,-,ATSDPTSGSRDTQY
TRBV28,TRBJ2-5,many,ASSLPQETQY
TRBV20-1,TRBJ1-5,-,SAREDRVLYSNQPQH
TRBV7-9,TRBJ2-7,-,ASSSSGTSGNLIMPYEQY
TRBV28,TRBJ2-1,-,ASSSAGGWNEQF
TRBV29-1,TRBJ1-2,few,SAIDSNYGYT
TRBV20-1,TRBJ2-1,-,SARAGREQF
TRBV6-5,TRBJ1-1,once,ASSPTAAQAF
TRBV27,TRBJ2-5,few,ASSFRSKTKETQY
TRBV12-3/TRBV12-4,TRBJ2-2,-,ASGRGSGELF
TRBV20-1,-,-,SASKGLVGLFEQY
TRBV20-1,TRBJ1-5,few,SARDPGQTSHNSNQPQH
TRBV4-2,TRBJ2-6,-,ASRGKTGEPSGANVLT
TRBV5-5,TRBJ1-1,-,ASSPTQGQKNTEAF
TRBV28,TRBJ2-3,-,ASREGTLRDTDTQY
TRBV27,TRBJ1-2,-,ASSESTRGDYGYT
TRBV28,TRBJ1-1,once,ASSYTLLGRKNTEAF
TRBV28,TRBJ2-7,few,ASSSVTGAYEQY
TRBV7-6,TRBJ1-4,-,ASSPTTGAAEKLF